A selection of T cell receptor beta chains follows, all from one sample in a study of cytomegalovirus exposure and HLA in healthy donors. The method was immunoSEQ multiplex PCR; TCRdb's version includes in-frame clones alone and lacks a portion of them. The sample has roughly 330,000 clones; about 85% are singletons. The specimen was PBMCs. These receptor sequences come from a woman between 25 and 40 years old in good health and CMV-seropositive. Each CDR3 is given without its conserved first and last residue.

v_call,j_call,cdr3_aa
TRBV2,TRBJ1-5,ASSLTGYSNQPQH
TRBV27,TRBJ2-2,ASRTRTETGVWLGGTGELF
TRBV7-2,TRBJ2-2,ASSLTSGKVTGELF
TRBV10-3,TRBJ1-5,AISERLDQPQH
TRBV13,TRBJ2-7,ASSLGGGPSYEQY
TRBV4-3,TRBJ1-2,ASSQDLAVNYGYT
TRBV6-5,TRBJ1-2,ASSYLYRTDYGYT
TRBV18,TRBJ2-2,ASSYQDTGELF
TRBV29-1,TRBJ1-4,SATGTGGEKLF
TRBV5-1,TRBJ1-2,ASSLEVVGKSGYT
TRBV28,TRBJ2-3,ASVRAGGGTDTQY